This T cell receptor beta chain was observed in a study of HIV-infected patients and healthy controls. Note on this clonotype: Germline is not matched at one junction end, which may reflect a read error.

TCRdb reprocessed the 5' RACE reads via MiXCR and lists one record per CDR3 protein. The table has 55,000 to 70,000 distinct CDR3 sequences, less than 20% seen once; the top ten hold 1.1% to 1.5%. This CDR3 spans 14 amino acids. Germline CDR1 DFQATT, CDR2 SNEGSKA (reference sequence). Input material: CD4+ T cells from blood. The chain couples TRBV20-1 to TRBJ2-1; 10 bases match TRBD2. The TCR comes from a human donor in good health. CDR3 sequence: CSARAGGPVNEQFF. CDR3 nucleotides: TGCAGTGCCAGAGCGGGAGGGCCCGTGAATGAGCAGTTCTTC.